Listed below are T cell receptor beta chains from one sample, sequenced in a study of T-cell memory formation after mild COVID-19. TCRdb re-analysed the 5' RACE reads in MiXCR, keeping a single row per CDR3 protein. The sample includes some 130,000 distinct CDR3 sequences, 25% of them seen just once. The sample taken for sequencing was PBMCs or a T cell subset sorted from them (not recorded which). The receptors were sampled from an adult woman who had mild COVID-19 (a few samples of this study predate the infection). Cell type and time point are not known. Both conserved end residues are part of each CDR3. Each record gives: clone size, J gene, V gene, CDR3 protein. The size field is filled for only some rows; it gives once, few, many or a size class.

clone_size: .; j_call: TRBJ2-3; v_call: TRBV12-3/TRBV12-4; cdr3_aa: CASSFSPTDTQYF
clone_size: few; j_call: TRBJ2-7; v_call: TRBV18; cdr3_aa: CASSSVGDYEQYF
clone_size: few; j_call: TRBJ2-5; v_call: TRBV9; cdr3_aa: CASSVTSGPSGAQYF
clone_size: .; j_call: TRBJ1-2; v_call: TRBV14; cdr3_aa: CASSQHQGIVYGYTF
clone_size: .; j_call: TRBJ2-3; v_call: TRBV27; cdr3_aa: CASSLASGSPTDTQYF
clone_size: few; j_call: TRBJ2-1; v_call: TRBV7-9; cdr3_aa: CASSSSRQGPYNEQFF
clone_size: few; j_call: TRBJ2-7; v_call: TRBV5-5; cdr3_aa: CASSPEGNAYEQYF
clone_size: .; j_call: TRBJ2-3; v_call: TRBV9; cdr3_aa: CASSVQAGGLTDTQYF
clone_size: many; j_call: TRBJ2-5; v_call: TRBV13; cdr3_aa: CASSGAQETQYF
clone_size: few; j_call: TRBJ2-1; v_call: TRBV6-2/TRBV6-3; cdr3_aa: CASSYSEEQFF
clone_size: few; j_call: TRBJ2-3; v_call: TRBV4-2; cdr3_aa: CASSQTGDILTDTQYF
clone_size: few; j_call: TRBJ2-1; v_call: TRBV27; cdr3_aa: CASSPKDVFNEQFF
clone_size: once; j_call: TRBJ1-1; v_call: TRBV6-1; cdr3_aa: CASSEEQGWTEAFF
clone_size: few; j_call: TRBJ2-7; v_call: TRBV20-1; cdr3_aa: CSAWEGQAEQYF
clone_size: few; j_call: TRBJ1-1; v_call: TRBV4-1; cdr3_aa: CASSPGRTRGEAFF
clone_size: .; j_call: TRBJ1-2; v_call: TRBV19; cdr3_aa: CASSISPGEDYGYTF
clone_size: .; j_call: TRBJ2-5; v_call: TRBV7-9; cdr3_aa: CASSLRTSGQQETQYF
clone_size: few; j_call: TRBJ1-1; v_call: TRBV9; cdr3_aa: CASSRTGYTEAFF
clone_size: .; j_call: TRBJ1-5; v_call: TRBV4-2; cdr3_aa: CASSQDHGYSNQPQHF
clone_size: .; j_call: TRBJ1-2; v_call: TRBV5-6; cdr3_aa: CASSLPQGPYGYTF
clone_size: few; j_call: TRBJ1-2; v_call: TRBV5-5; cdr3_aa: CASSLLTRGGYGYTF
clone_size: few; j_call: TRBJ2-1; v_call: TRBV12-3/TRBV12-4; cdr3_aa: CASSTSGVEHNEQFF
clone_size: .; j_call: TRBJ1-3; v_call: TRBV4-1; cdr3_aa: CASSLMGISGNTIYF
clone_size: .; j_call: TRBJ2-7; v_call: TRBV12-3/TRBV12-4; cdr3_aa: CASTASYEQYF
clone_size: .; j_call: TRBJ2-5; v_call: TRBV15; cdr3_aa: CATSREETQYF
clone_size: few; j_call: TRBJ2-1; v_call: TRBV24-1; cdr3_aa: CATSDLTDRGGSYNEQFF
clone_size: few; j_call: TRBJ2-1; v_call: TRBV7-9; cdr3_aa: CASSGPTGRGEQFF
clone_size: .; j_call: TRBJ2-7; v_call: TRBV20-1; cdr3_aa: CSARDPTGEGYEQYF
clone_size: .; j_call: TRBJ2-2; v_call: TRBV19; cdr3_aa: CASSIVEDTGELFF
clone_size: .; j_call: TRBJ2-3; v_call: TRBV4-1; cdr3_aa: CASSQDSASSADTQYF
clone_size: .; j_call: TRBJ2-1; v_call: TRBV9; cdr3_aa: CASSVVGDEQFF
clone_size: few; j_call: TRBJ2-1; v_call: TRBV6-2/TRBV6-3; cdr3_aa: CASSPRGSVAYNEQFF
clone_size: .; j_call: TRBJ1-1; v_call: TRBV4-3; cdr3_aa: CASSQGGPNMNTEAFF
clone_size: few; j_call: TRBJ2-1; v_call: TRBV20-1; cdr3_aa: CSARDSLAGGPPYNEQFF
clone_size: .; j_call: TRBJ1-2; v_call: TRBV6-4; cdr3_aa: CASKLGTYGYTF
clone_size: few; j_call: TRBJ2-2; v_call: TRBV7-9; cdr3_aa: CASSLLGPVDVTGELFF
clone_size: few; j_call: TRBJ2-3; v_call: TRBV7-9; cdr3_aa: CASSTPLTTDTQYF
clone_size: few; j_call: TRBJ2-3; v_call: TRBV7-6; cdr3_aa: CASSMGAGGGADTQYF
clone_size: few; j_call: TRBJ2-7; v_call: TRBV5-1; cdr3_aa: CASHIASSGPYEQYF
clone_size: .; j_call: TRBJ2-7; v_call: TRBV4-3; cdr3_aa: CASSQEAAGAHEQYF
clone_size: .; j_call: TRBJ2-3; v_call: TRBV6-1; cdr3_aa: CASKAGAEADTQYF